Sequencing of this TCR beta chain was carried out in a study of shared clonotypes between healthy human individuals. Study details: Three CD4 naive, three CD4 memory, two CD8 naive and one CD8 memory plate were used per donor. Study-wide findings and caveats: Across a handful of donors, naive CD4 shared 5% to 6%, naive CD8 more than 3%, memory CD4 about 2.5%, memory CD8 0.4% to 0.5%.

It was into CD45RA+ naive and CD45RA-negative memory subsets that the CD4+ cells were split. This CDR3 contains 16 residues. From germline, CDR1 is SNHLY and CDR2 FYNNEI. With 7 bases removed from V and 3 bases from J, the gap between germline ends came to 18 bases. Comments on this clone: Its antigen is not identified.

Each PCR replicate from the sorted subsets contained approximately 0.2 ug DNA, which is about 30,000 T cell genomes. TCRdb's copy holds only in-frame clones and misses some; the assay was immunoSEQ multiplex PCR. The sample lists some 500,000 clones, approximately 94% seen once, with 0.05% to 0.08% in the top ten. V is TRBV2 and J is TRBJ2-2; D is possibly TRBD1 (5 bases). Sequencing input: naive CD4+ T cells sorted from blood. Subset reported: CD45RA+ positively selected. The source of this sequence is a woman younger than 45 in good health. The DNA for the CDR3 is TGTGCCAGCACCCTGATGGGGCTAGTAGACACCGGGGAGCTGTTTTTT. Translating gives CASTLMGLVDTGELFF.